This is a list of T cell receptor beta chains from one sample in a study of shared clonotypes between healthy human individuals. TCRdb's table, derived via immunoSEQ multiplex PCR, lists solely in-frame clones and lacks some. The repertoire consists of 1,500,000 or so clones, with approximately 98.5% occurring once and the leading ten covering about 0.34%. Input material: naive CD4+ T cells sorted from blood. The receptors derive from a man under 40 in good health. The CDR3 runs from the conserved cysteine through the conserved F or W. A D gene is named only where the DNA matches it firmly. Size is stated for part of the rows, as once, few or many counts, or as a class when the clone is expanded.

clone_size	v_call	j_call	d_call	cdr3_aa	cdr3_nt
-	TRBV1	TRBJ2-7	-	CTPWSGGGSYEQYF	TGCACCCCTTGGTCGGGAGGAGGCTCCTACGAGCAGTACTTC
-	TRBV5-4	TRBJ2-7	TRBD1	CASSSPGQSYEQYF	TGTGCCAGCAGCTCCCCGGGACAGTCCTACGAGCAGTACTTC
-	TRBV7-8	TRBJ2-7	TRBD1	CASSYNRDSNYEQYF	TGTGCCAGCAGTTACAACAGGGACAGCAACTACGAGCAGTACTTC
-	TRBV29-1	TRBJ2-6	-	CSVRAGSSGANVLTF	TGCAGCGTTAGAGCAGGCAGCTCTGGGGCCAACGTCCTGACTTTC
-	TRBV11-2	TRBJ2-1	-	CASSLGMGEQFF	TGTGCCAGCAGCTTGGGGATGGGGGAGCAGTTCTTC
-	TRBV19	TRBJ1-5	-	CASSAARNQPQHF	TGTGCCAGTAGTGCCGCTCGCAATCAGCCCCAGCATTTT
-	TRBV7-9	TRBJ1-4	-	CASSPSTSYEKLFF	TGTGCCAGCAGCCCCAGTACCAGTTACGAAAAACTGTTTTTT
-	TRBV11-2	TRBJ2-1	TRBD2	CASSFPGTRGHEQFF	TGTGCCAGCAGCTTCCCCGGGACTAGAGGTCATGAGCAGTTCTTC
-	TRBV5-6	TRBJ1-2	TRBD1	CASSRTGDYGYTF	TGTGCCAGCAGCCGGACAGGGGACTATGGCTACACCTTC
-	TRBV5-1	TRBJ1-1	TRBD1	CASSLWDRDPEAFF	TGCGCCAGCAGCTTGTGGGACAGGGATCCTGAAGCTTTCTTT
-	TRBV7-3	TRBJ2-5	TRBD2	CASSPLGGSGQETQYF	TGTGCCAGCAGCCCTCTTGGCGGGAGTGGGCAAGAGACCCAGTACTTC
-	TRBV5-6	TRBJ1-1	TRBD1	CASSFNRGIMNTEAFF	TGTGCCAGCAGCTTTAACAGGGGGATAATGAACACTGAAGCTTTCTTT
once	TRBV12-2	TRBJ2-5	-	CASRPRQGQETQYF	TGTGCAAGTCGCCCTCGACAGGGCCAAGAGACCCAGTACTTC
-	TRBV6-6	TRBJ1-2	-	CASSYSQGVVQYGYTF	TGTGCCAGCAGTTACTCTCAAGGGGTCGTTCAATATGGCTACACCTTC
-	TRBV7-9	TRBJ2-3	TRBD1	CASSQLAGTGLNF	TGTGCCAGCAGCCAACTGGCCGGGACAGGGCTAAATTTT
once	TRBV28	TRBJ1-4	-	CASSLFDVSEKLFF	TGTGCCAGCAGTTTATTTGACGTCTCGGAAAAACTGTTTTTT
-	TRBV29-1	TRBJ1-2	-	CSVEAGVIPYGYTF	TGCAGCGTTGAAGCGGGGGTAATCCCCTATGGCTACACCTTC
-	TRBV7-2	TRBJ2-3	-	CASSFMTSTDTQYF	TGTGCCAGCAGCTTTATGACTAGCACAGATACGCAGTATTTT
-	TRBV6-1	TRBJ2-7	-	CASSEAVTGASYEQYF	TGTGCCAGCAGTGAAGCGGTAACAGGAGCCTCCTACGAGCAGTACTTC
-	TRBV19	TRBJ2-1	TRBD2	CASSSAWTSGYNEQFF	TGTGCCAGTAGTTCGGCATGGACTAGCGGTTACAATGAGCAGTTCTTC
once	TRBV5-1	TRBJ2-5	-	CASSLVSGLETQYF	TGCGCCAGCAGCTTGGTTTCAGGGTTAGAGACCCAGTACTTC
-	TRBV6-1	TRBJ2-7	TRBD1	CASSPRDRAEQYF	TGTGCCAGCAGTCCAAGGGACAGGGCCGAGCAGTACTTC
-	TRBV2	TRBJ1-3	-	CASSEWVGTRDGILTGNTIYF	TGTGCCAGCAGTGAGTGGGTTGGGACACGGGACGGAATTTTAACTGGAAACACCATATATTTT
-	TRBV25-1	TRBJ2-7	-	CASSEARVPYEQYF	TGTGCCAGCAGTGAAGCCAGGGTGCCCTACGAGCAGTACTTC
-	TRBV11-2	TRBJ2-1	TRBD2	CASSLDRDRERLAGGNEQFF	TGTGCCAGCAGCTTAGACCGGGACAGGGAACGACTAGCGGGAGGCAATGAGCAGTTCTTC
-	TRBV9	TRBJ2-1	TRBD2	CASSVGTTSYNEQFF	TGTGCCAGCAGCGTCGGGACTACTTCCTACAATGAGCAGTTCTTC
-	TRBV9	TRBJ2-3	TRBD1	CASHGTGALDTQYF	TGTGCCAGCCACGGGACAGGGGCTTTAGATACGCAGTATTTT
-	TRBV7-6	TRBJ2-7	TRBD2	CASSFRASGSYEQYF	TGTGCCAGCAGCTTTCGGGCTAGCGGAAGTTACGAGCAGTACTTC
-	TRBV5-4	TRBJ2-3	TRBD2	CASSPGTIPDTQYF	TGTGCCAGCAGCCCCGGGACTATCCCAGATACGCAGTATTTT
-	TRBV2	TRBJ2-1	TRBD2	CASSEGASGRQIYYNEQFF	TGTGCCAGCAGTGAAGGGGCTAGCGGGAGACAGATTTACTACAATGAGCAGTTCTTC
-	TRBV30	TRBJ2-7	TRBD2	CAWSDGTKFSYEQYF	TGTGCCTGGAGTGACGGGACTAAATTCTCCTACGAGCAGTACTTC
-	TRBV9	TRBJ2-7	-	CASSVGGSYEQYF	TGTGCCAGCAGCGTAGGTGGGTCCTACGAGCAGTACTTC
-	TRBV19	TRBJ1-5	-	CASTDTGKGQPQHF	TGTGCCAGTACCGATACAGGGAAGGGGCAGCCCCAGCATTTT
-	TRBV7-9	TRBJ2-7	-	CASSQVGLIYEQYF	TGTGCCAGCAGCCAAGTGGGACTTATCTACGAGCAGTACTTC
-	TRBV7-2	TRBJ2-3	-	CASRNSGGTDTQYF	TGTGCCAGCAGGAATAGCGGAGGCACAGATACGCAGTATTTT
-	TRBV7-8	TRBJ1-1	-	CASSLGTANTEAFF	TGTGCCAGCAGCTTAGGGACAGCGAACACTGAAGCTTTCTTT
-	TRBV7-5	TRBJ2-7	-	CARSLDRSSYEQYF	TGTGCCAGAAGCTTGGACAGGAGCTCCTACGAGCAGTACTTC
-	TRBV20-1	TRBJ2-5	-	CSPGSVETQYF	TGCAGTCCCGGAAGTGTGGAGACCCAGTACTTC
-	TRBV7-9	TRBJ2-5	-	CASGVTGVQETQYF	TGTGCCAGCGGAGTAACCGGGGTCCAAGAGACCCAGTACTTC
-	TRBV29-1	TRBJ2-3	-	CSTSASTDTQYF	TGCAGCACAAGTGCTAGCACAGATACGCAGTATTTT
once	TRBV5-1	TRBJ2-7	-	CASSAGWGSDEQYF	TGCGCCAGCAGCGCCGGTTGGGGTTCGGACGAGCAGTACTTC
-	TRBV11-2	TRBJ2-5	-	CASSLNLQKETQYF	TGTGCCAGCAGCTTAAATTTGCAAAAAGAGACCCAGTACTTC
-	TRBV29-1	TRBJ2-3	-	CSAGGHSTDTQYF	TGCAGCGCCGGGGGACATTCCACAGATACGCAGTATTTT
-	TRBV11-2	TRBJ2-7	TRBD1	CASSYRDRVYEQYF	TGTGCCAGCAGCTACCGGGACAGGGTCTACGAGCAGTACTTC
-	TRBV29-1	TRBJ2-7	-	CSVEDPGRAGGYEQYF	TGCAGCGTTGAAGATCCGGGGCGAGCGGGCGGATACGAGCAGTACTTC
-	TRBV27	TRBJ1-1	-	CASSFGGRDTEAFF	TGTGCCAGCAGTTTTGGTGGTCGAGACACTGAAGCTTTCTTT
-	TRBV18	TRBJ2-7	-	CASSLDHYEQYF	TGTGCCAGCTCACTAGATCACTACGAGCAGTACTTC
-	TRBV5-5	TRBJ2-7	-	CASSLGGAIYEQYF	TGTGCCAGCAGCTTGGGCGGGGCCATCTACGAGCAGTACTTC
-	TRBV5-5	TRBJ2-7	TRBD2	CASSEGLAGHSYEQYF	TGTGCCAGCAGCGAGGGACTAGCGGGACACTCCTACGAGCAGTACTTC
-	TRBV7-2	TRBJ2-1	-	CASSLGGLGVPYNEQFF	TGTGCCAGCAGCTTAGGGGGGTTAGGGGTACCCTACAATGAGCAGTTCTTC
-	TRBV30	TRBJ1-1	TRBD1	CAWEGQPNTEAFF	TGTGCCTGGGAGGGACAGCCGAACACTGAAGCTTTCTTT
-	TRBV5-6	TRBJ2-7	-	CASSLLLEQYF	TGTGCCAGCAGCCTTCTCCTCGAGCAGTACTTC
-	TRBV15	TRBJ2-1	-	CATDSGLYNEQFF	TGTGCCACTGACAGCGGGCTCTACAATGAGCAGTTCTTC
-	TRBV18	TRBJ2-1	TRBD2	CASTNPGLAGTYNEQFF	TGTGCCAGCACCAACCCCGGACTAGCGGGGACCTACAATGAGCAGTTCTTC